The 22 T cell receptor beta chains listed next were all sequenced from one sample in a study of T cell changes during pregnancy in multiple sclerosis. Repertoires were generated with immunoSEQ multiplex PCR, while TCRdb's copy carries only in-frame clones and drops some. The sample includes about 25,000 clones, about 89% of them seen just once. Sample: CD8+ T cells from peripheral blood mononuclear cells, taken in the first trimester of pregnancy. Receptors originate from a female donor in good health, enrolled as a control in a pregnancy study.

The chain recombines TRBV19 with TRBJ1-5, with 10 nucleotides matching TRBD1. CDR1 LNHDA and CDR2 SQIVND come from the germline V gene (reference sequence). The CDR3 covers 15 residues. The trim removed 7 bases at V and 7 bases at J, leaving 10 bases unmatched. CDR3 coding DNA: TGTGCCAGTACCCTCAAGACAGGGGGCAGACAGCCCCAGCATTTT. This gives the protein CASTLKTGGRQPQHF.

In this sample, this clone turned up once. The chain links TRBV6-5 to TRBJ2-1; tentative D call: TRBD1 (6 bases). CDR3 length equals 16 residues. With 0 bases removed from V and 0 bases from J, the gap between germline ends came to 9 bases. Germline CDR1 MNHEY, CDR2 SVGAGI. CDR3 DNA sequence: TGTGCCAGCAGTTACTCGGACAGCTTCTCCTACAATGAGCAGTTCTTC. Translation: CASSYSDSFSYNEQFF.

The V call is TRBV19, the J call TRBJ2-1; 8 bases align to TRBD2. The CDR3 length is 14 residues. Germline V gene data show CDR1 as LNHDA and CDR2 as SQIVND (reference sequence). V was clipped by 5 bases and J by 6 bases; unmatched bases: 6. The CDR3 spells CASSPGTRGNEQFF. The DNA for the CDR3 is TGTGCCAGTAGTCCCGGGACTAGAGGCAATGAGCAGTTCTTC.

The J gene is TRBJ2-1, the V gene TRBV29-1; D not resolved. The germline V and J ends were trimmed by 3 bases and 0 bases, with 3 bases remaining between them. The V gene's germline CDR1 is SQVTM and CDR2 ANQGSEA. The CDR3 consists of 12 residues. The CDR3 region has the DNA TGCAGCGTTGAGAGCTCCTACAATGAGCAGTTCTTC. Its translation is CSVESSYNEQFF.

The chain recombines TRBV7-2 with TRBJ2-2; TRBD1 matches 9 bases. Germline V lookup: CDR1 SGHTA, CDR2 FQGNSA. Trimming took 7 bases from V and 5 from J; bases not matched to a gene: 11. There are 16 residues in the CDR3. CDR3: CASTNQGQGHTGELFF. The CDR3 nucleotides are TGTGCCAGCACCAATCAGGGACAGGGTCATACCGGGGAGCTGTTTTTT.

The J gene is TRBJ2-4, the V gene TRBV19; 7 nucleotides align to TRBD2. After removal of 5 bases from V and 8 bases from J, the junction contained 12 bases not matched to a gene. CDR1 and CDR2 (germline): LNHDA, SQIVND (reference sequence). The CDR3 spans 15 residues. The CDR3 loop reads CASSPLGRGNYIQYF. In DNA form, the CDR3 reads TGTGCCAGTAGTCCTCTTGGGCGGGGGAATTACATTCAGTACTTC.

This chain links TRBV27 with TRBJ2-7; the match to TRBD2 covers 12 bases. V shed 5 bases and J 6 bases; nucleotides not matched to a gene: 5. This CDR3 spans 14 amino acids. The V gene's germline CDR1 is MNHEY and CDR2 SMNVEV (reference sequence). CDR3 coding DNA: TGTGCCAGCAGTAGTAGACTAGCGGGAGTCGAGCAGTACTTC. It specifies CASSSRLAGVEQYF.

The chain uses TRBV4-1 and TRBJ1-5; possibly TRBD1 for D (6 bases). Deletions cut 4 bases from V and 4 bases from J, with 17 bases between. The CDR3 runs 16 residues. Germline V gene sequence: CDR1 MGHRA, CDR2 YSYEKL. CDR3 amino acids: CASSRSTGSSNQPQHF. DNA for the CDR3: TGCGCCAGCAGCCGGAGTACAGGGTCTTCGAATCAGCCCCAGCATTTT.

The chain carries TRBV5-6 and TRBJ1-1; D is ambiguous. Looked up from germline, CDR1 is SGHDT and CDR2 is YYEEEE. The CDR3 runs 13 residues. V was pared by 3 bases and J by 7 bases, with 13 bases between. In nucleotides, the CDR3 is TGTGCCAGCAGCTCACTAAACCGGCGTGAAGCTTTCTTT. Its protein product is CASSSLNRREAFF.

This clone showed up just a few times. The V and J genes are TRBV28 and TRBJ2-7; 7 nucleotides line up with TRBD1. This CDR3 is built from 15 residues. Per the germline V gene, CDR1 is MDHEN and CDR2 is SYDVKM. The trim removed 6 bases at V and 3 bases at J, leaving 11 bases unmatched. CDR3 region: CASRPAHRGDYEQYF. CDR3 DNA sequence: TGTGCCAGCAGACCCGCCCACAGGGGAGACTACGAGCAGTACTTC.

The CDR3 nucleotides read TGTGCCAGCAGCCCTCGCTCAGGGAACTCCTACGAGCAGTACTTC. Translation gives CASSPRSGNSYEQYF. V usage is TRBV7-9 and J usage is TRBJ2-7, with a weak D call TRBD1 (5 bases). The CDR3 spans 15 residues. V was trimmed by 5 bases and J by 0 bases, leaving 14 bases between them. The V gene's germline CDR1 is SEHNR and CDR2 FQNEAQ (reference sequence).

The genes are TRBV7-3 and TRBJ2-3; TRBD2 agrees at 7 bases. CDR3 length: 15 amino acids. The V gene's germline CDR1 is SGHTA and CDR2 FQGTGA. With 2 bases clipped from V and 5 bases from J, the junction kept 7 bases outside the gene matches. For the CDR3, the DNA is TGTGCCAGCAGCTTACAGCCTGGGGGGGGAGATACGCAGTATTTT. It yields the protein CASSLQPGGGDTQYF.

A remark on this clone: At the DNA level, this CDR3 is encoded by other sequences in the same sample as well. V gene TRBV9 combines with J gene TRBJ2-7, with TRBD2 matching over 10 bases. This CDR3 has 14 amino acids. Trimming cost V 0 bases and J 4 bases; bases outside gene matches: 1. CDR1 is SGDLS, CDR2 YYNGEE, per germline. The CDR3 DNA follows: TGTGCCAGCAGCGTAGCTAGCGGGGGTTACGAGCAGTACTTC. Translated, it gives CASSVASGGYEQYF.

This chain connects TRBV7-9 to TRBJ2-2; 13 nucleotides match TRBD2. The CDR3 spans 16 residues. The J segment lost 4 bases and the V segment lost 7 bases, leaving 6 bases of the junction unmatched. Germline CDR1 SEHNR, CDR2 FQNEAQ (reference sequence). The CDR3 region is CASTRGLAGSTGELFF. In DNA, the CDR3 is TGTGCCAGCACCCGGGGACTAGCGGGGAGCACCGGGGAGCTGTTTTTT.

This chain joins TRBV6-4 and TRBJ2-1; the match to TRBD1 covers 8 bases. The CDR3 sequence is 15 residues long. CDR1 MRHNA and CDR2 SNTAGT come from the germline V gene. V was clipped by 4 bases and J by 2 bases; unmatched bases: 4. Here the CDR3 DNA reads TGTGCCAGCAGTGCGGGACAGGAGACCTACAATGAGCAGTTCTTC. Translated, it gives CASSAGQETYNEQFF.

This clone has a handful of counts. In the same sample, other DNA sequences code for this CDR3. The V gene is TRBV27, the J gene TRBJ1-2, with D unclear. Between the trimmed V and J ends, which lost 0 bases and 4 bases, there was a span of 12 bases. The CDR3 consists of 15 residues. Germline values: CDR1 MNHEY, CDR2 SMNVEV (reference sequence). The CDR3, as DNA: TGTGCCAGCAGTTTATCGACCGGGAGCCTCTATGGCTACACCTTC. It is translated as CASSLSTGSLYGYTF.

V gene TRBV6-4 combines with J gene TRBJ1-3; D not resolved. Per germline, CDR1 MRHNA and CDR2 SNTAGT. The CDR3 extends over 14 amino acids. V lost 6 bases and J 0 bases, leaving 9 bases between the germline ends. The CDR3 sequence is CASRGPRSGNTIYF. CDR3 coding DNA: TGTGCCAGCAGGGGCCCCCGCTCTGGAAACACCATATATTTT.

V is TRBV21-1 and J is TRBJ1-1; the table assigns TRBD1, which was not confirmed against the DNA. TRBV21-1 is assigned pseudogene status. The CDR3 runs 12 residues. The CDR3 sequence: CASKWGCTEAFF. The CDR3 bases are TGTGCCAGCAAATGGGGCTGCACTGAAGCTTTCTTT.

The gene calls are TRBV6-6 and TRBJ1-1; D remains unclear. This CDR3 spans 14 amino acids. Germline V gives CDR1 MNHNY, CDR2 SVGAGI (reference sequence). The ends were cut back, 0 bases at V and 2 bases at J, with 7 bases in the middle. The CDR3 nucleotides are TGTGCCAGCAGTTACTCGAGGGCCAACACTGAAGCTTTCTTT. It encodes CASSYSRANTEAFF.

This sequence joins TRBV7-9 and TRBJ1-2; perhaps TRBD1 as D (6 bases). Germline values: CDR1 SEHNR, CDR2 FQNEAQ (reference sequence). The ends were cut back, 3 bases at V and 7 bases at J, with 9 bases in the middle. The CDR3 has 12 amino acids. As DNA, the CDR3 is TGTGCCAGCAGCTTGATGGGGGCTGGCTACACCTTC. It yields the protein CASSLMGAGYTF. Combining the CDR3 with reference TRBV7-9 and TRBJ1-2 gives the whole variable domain DTGVSQNPRHKITKRGQNVTFRCDPISEHNRLYWYRQTLGQGPEFLTYFQNEAQLEKSRLLSDRFSAERPKGSFSTLEIQRTEQGDSAMYLCASSLMGAGYTFGSGTRLTVV.

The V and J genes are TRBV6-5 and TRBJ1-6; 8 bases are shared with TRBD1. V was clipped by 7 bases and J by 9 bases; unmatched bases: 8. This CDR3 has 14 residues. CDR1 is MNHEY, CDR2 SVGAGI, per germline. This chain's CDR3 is CASKIDRGSSPLHF. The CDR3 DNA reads TGTGCCAGCAAAATAGACAGGGGCAGTTCACCCCTCCACTTT.

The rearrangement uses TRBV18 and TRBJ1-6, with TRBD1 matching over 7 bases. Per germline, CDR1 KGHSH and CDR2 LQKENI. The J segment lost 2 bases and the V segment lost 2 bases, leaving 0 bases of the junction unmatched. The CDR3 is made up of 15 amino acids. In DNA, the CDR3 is TGTGCCAGCTCACCAGGGACAGCCTATAATTCACCCCTCCACTTT. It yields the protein CASSPGTAYNSPLHF.